This T cell receptor (beta chain) appears in the sequencing data of a study of regulatory T cells in long-lasting Graves disease. The CDR3 has 14 residues. The germline CDR1 and CDR2 sequences are SGHTA and FQGNSA. The ends lost 5 bases at V and 6 bases at J; junction bases unmatched: 5. Study-wide points: New patients shared fewer public clonotypes (roughly 990) than persistent patients did (roughly 2,600). The TCR repertoire of persistent Graves' patients was less diverse than that of newly diagnosed ones.

Time point denoted: persistent/refractory GD, antithyroid drugs over 5 years with positive TRAb. PBMC RNA served as the TCR library source. The guidelines of the American Thyroid Association were the basis for diagnosing Graves' disease. A roughly 10-milliliter sample of peripheral blood was drawn into EDTA tubes. This clonotype was counted ten times or more. Antigen specificity is unknown. Construction of the TCR beta libraries employed iRepertoire HTBI primers in conjunction with Arm-PCR of CDR3 regions. TCRdb re-analysed the multiplex PCR reads in MiXCR, keeping a single row per CDR3 protein. This sample has 400,000 to 450,000 distinct CDR3 sequences, with about 20% found just once.

The specimen comprised peripheral blood mononuclear cells (PBMCs), sampled when the disease was refractory, from a patient treated with antithyroid drugs. The chain uses TRBV7-2 and TRBJ2-7; TRBD2 matches at 12 bases. This TCR was recovered from a female donor with Graves disease. The CDR3 is CASSRLAGAVEQYF. DNA for the CDR3: TGTGCCAGCAGCCGACTAGCGGGAGCTGTCGAGCAGTACTTC.